These 25 T cell receptor beta chains were sequenced from one sample in a study of long-term antiretroviral therapy in people with HIV. Running of the v3.0 immunoSEQ assay took place at survey level. Sequencing was performed with immunoSEQ multiplex PCR; in TCRdb, only in-frame clones are kept and a portion is missing. In the table there are tens of thousands of clones, 95% of which are singletons. The sample was unsorted PBMCs, taken 5.3 years after starting antiretroviral therapy. The receptors come from a man aged 30 to 45 with HIV.

The J gene is TRBJ1-1, the V gene TRBV14; TRBD1 matches at 7 bases. The junction had 4 bases not matched to a gene; V was cut back by 2 bases and J by 1 base. The CDR3 has 15 amino acids. Germline V CDR1 and CDR2: SGHDN, FVKESK. In nucleotides, the CDR3 is TGTGCCAGCAGCCAAAGACAGGGAGGGAACACTGAAGCTTTCTTT. The encoded protein is CASSQRQGGNTEAFF.

The chain has TRBV28 and TRBJ2-7, with D possibly being TRBD1 or TRBD2 (5 bases each). CDR1 is MDHEN, CDR2 SYDVKM, per germline. CDR3 length: 16 amino acids. The V end was cut by 5 bases, the J end by 2 bases, with 19 bases between. The CDR3 reads CASSPSGSPVAYEQYF. The CDR3 bases are TGTGCCAGCAGTCCCTCAGGGAGCCCCGTGGCCTACGAGCAGTACTTC.

The rearrangement links TRBV9 to TRBJ2-7; D is uncertain. This CDR3 comprises 13 residues. Germline assignment: CDR1 SGDLS and CDR2 YYNGEE. Trimming stripped 0 bases from V and 2 bases from J, with 6 bases between. The CDR3 coding sequence is TGTGCCAGCAGCGTAGGACCAGCCTACGAGCAGTACTTC. Its translation is CASSVGPAYEQYF.

The chain employs TRBV5-1 and TRBJ2-3; D is tentatively TRBD1 or TRBD2 (6 bases each). The germline CDR1 and CDR2 sequences are SGHRS and YFSETQ. This CDR3 is 13 amino acids long. Trimming took 6 bases from V and 2 from J, leaving 10 bases between them. The CDR3 region is CASTGGHTDTQYF. The CDR3 nucleotides are TGCGCCAGCACCGGGGGACACACAGATACGCAGTATTTT.

The sample holds one count of this clone. The chain carries TRBV4-2 and TRBJ2-1; 13 bases line up with TRBD2. This CDR3 spans 18 amino acids. Germline CDR1 is LGHNA and CDR2 is YNFKEQ. The V and J ends lost 0 bases and 0 bases, in that order; junction bases with no gene match: 2. The CDR3 region is CASSQELAGGPSYNEQFF. The CDR3 DNA follows: TGTGCCAGCAGCCAAGAACTAGCGGGGGGGCCCTCCTACAATGAGCAGTTCTTC.

The genes are TRBV7-9 and TRBJ1-2; D is perhaps TRBD1 (5 bases). The length of the CDR3 is 14 residues. Germline V gene lookup returns CDR1 SEHNR and CDR2 FQNEAQ (reference sequence). Trimming left V 4 bases short and J 2 bases short, with 11 bases between. The CDR3 DNA reads TGTGCCAGCAGCTACAGTTGGGGCAACTATGGCTACACCTTC. Translated, it gives CASSYSWGNYGYTF.

The V gene is TRBV7-9, the J gene TRBJ2-6; TRBD2 matches 14 bases. Trimming cost V 1 base and J 4 bases; bases outside gene matches: 6. The V gene's germline CDR1 is SEHNR and CDR2 FQNEAQ (reference sequence). This CDR3 is 19 amino acids long. The CDR3 DNA is TGTGCCAGCAGCTTAGGTCTTGGGACTAGCGGGGGAGGGGCCAACGTCCTGACTTTC. Amino acids: CASSLGLGTSGGGANVLTF.

The V and J genes are TRBV30 and TRBJ2-5; no reliable D call. Trimming took 3 bases from V and 4 from J, leaving 6 bases between them. The CDR3 is made up of 11 amino acids. The V gene's germline CDR1 is GTSNPN and CDR2 SVGIG (reference sequence). The CDR3, as DNA: TGTGCCTGGAGCTCCGGAGAGACCCAGTACTTC. Protein: CAWSSGETQYF.

Note on this clone: One end of the junction varies from germline; a read error may be responsible. This rearrangement joins TRBV5-4 to TRBJ1-2; D possibly corresponds to TRBD1 (6 bases). The CDR3 spans 15 residues. Germline V CDR1 and CDR2: SGHNT, YYREEE (reference sequence). CDR3 nucleotides: TGTGCCAGCAGTTTGGATCTCGGGGGACACTGGGGCTACACCTTC. It translates to CASSLDLGGHWGYTF.

V usage is TRBV9 and J usage is TRBJ2-1, with 8 nucleotides matching TRBD2. The CDR3 has 16 residues. V lost 0 bases, J lost 4 bases, and 6 bases stayed unmatched. CDR1 and CDR2 (germline): SGDLS, YYNGEE. CDR3 region: CASSVARAGGYNEQFF. CDR3 nucleotide sequence: TGTGCCAGCAGCGTAGCACGGGCGGGGGGTTACAATGAGCAGTTCTTC.

The V and J genes are TRBV28 and TRBJ2-7, with TRBD2 identical over 8 bases. V shed 3 bases, J shed 2 bases, and the junction held 6 bases outside the gene matches. The CDR3 loop spans 15 amino acids. Germline CDR1 and CDR2: MDHEN and SYDVKM. The CDR3 coding sequence is TGTGCCAGCAGTTTCCTAGCGGGTGCAACCTACGAGCAGTACTTC. This translates into CASSFLAGATYEQYF.

The chain uses TRBV20-1 and TRBJ1-4; D uncertain. Germline V gene lookup returns CDR1 DFQATT and CDR2 SNEGSKA (reference sequence). The CDR3 is made up of 10 amino acids. The V and J ends lost 6 bases and 6 bases respectively, with 5 bases between them. CDR3 protein: CSAPHEKLFF. The DNA of the CDR3 is TGCAGTGCCCCTCATGAAAAACTGTTTTTT.

V usage is TRBV6-1 and J usage is TRBJ2-3, with 12 positions matching TRBD2. This CDR3 is built from 15 residues. Germline V gene data show CDR1 as MNHNS and CDR2 as SASEGT. With 7 bases clipped from V and 1 base from J, the junction kept 3 bases outside the gene matches. This CDR3 is CASTRLAGGTDTQYF. CDR3 nucleotide sequence: TGTGCCAGCACCCGACTAGCGGGGGGCACAGATACGCAGTATTTT.

The chain employs TRBV29-1 and TRBJ2-3, with a weak D call TRBD1 (6 bases). Germline CDR1 SQVTM, CDR2 ANQGSEA. The CDR3 totals 14 residues. The V end lost 2 bases, the J end lost 6 bases, and 15 bases lay between the germline ends. The CDR3 bases are TGCAGCGTTGAACCCCAGCAGGGGAGTGATACGCAGTATTTT. Protein sequence: CSVEPQQGSDTQYF.

The chain uses TRBV7-2 and TRBJ1-2; tentatively, D is TRBD1 (6 bases). Trimming stripped 1 base from V and 9 bases from J, with 9 bases between. The CDR3 contains 12 residues. The V gene's germline CDR1 is SGHTA and CDR2 FQGNSA. The CDR3 loop reads CASSLDRDSYTF. The CDR3 DNA reads TGTGCCAGCAGCTTAGACAGGGACAGCTACACCTTC.

V and J are TRBV10-3 and TRBJ1-6; D is uncertain. With 8 bases removed from V and 7 bases from J, the gap between germline ends came to 12 bases. CDR1 and CDR2 (germline): ENHRY, SYGVKD. CDR3 length equals 13 residues. In DNA form, the CDR3 reads TGTGCCATCGTATCTTCACCGAATTCACCCCTCCACTTT. Protein sequence: CAIVSSPNSPLHF.

This chain joins TRBV2 and TRBJ1-1; TRBD1 matches 9 bases. The length of the CDR3 is 12 residues. Trimming cost V 6 bases and J 11 bases; bases outside gene matches: 7. The germline V gene encodes CDR1 SNHLY and CDR2 FYNNEI. The CDR3 region has the DNA TGTGCCAGCAGAGACAGGGGGTTCATTGCTTTCTTT. Its protein product is CASRDRGFIAFF.

This chain connects TRBV6-1 to TRBJ1-1; D is perhaps TRBD1 (5 bases). Germline V gene lookup returns CDR1 MNHNS and CDR2 SASEGT. The CDR3 totals 14 residues. V was trimmed by 6 bases and J by 4 bases, leaving 15 bases between them. The CDR3 nucleotides are TGTGCCAGCAGCTCAGGGAGGGGAGGCACTGAAGCTTTCTTT. Translated, it gives CASSSGRGGTEAFF.

V usage is TRBV10-3 and J usage is TRBJ1-2; 9 nucleotides agree with TRBD1. The CDR3 is made up of 17 amino acids. The germline V gene has CDR1 ENHRY and CDR2 SYGVKD. The V segment lost 3 bases and the J segment 3 bases; nucleotides outside the gene matches: 11. The CDR3 loop reads CAISEFSGRTGDYGYTF. The CDR3 DNA reads as TGTGCCATCAGTGAATTCAGTGGGAGGACAGGGGACTATGGCTACACCTTC.

The rearrangement links TRBV6-5 to TRBJ2-3; D gene unclear. CDR3 length: 12 amino acids. The germline V and J ends were trimmed by 6 bases and 5 bases, with 9 bases remaining between them. Germline V gives CDR1 MNHEY, CDR2 SVGAGI. The DNA of the CDR3 is TGTGCCAGCAGACGACCTGGAGATACGCAGTATTTT. Translating gives CASRRPGDTQYF.

The genes are TRBV2 and TRBJ1-5; D gene ambiguous. The CDR3 is 14 amino acids. Germline V gene data show CDR1 as SNHLY and CDR2 as FYNNEI. The V and J ends lost 3 bases and 2 bases respectively, with 8 bases between them. CDR3 DNA: TGTGCCAGCAGTGAGGTCCAGGGCAATCAGCCCCAGCATTTT. Its translation is CASSEVQGNQPQHF.

The rearrangement joins TRBV19 to TRBJ1-1; no firm D call. Germline CDR1 is LNHDA and CDR2 is SQIVND (reference sequence). Between the trimmed V and J ends, which lost 7 bases and 5 bases, there was a span of 14 bases. The CDR3 runs to 13 residues. CDR3 in DNA: TGTGCCAGTAAAAGACGGGGAGGGACTGAAGCTTTCTTT. Amino acid sequence: CASKRRGGTEAFF.

V gene TRBV6-5 combines with J gene TRBJ1-2, with 9 bases lining up with TRBD1. This CDR3 has 15 amino acids. Germline V gene lookup returns CDR1 MNHEY and CDR2 SVGAGI. Trimming cost V 4 bases and J 6 bases; bases outside gene matches: 9. The CDR3 DNA is TGTGCCAGCAGTTCACCGGGACAGGGATTCGATGGCTACACCTTC. Its protein is CASSSPGQGFDGYTF.

This clone has just one count. The chain couples TRBV7-9 to TRBJ1-2; possibly TRBD1 for D (5 bases). V was shortened by 4 bases and J by 5 bases, with 14 bases between the two germline ends. Germline-derived CDR1 and CDR2 are SEHNR and FQNEAQ (reference sequence). The CDR3 is made up of 14 amino acids. CDR3 loop: CASSSGRGFYGYTF. CDR3 bases: TGTGCCAGCAGCTCAGGTCGGGGCTTTTATGGCTACACCTTC.

CDR3: CASSHLGDYEQYF. The CDR3 nucleotides are TGCGCCAGCAGCCATTTGGGGGACTACGAGCAGTACTTC. The gene calls are TRBV4-1 and TRBJ2-7, with D perhaps assigned TRBD1 or TRBD2 (5 bases each). Trimming took 3 bases from V and 3 from J, leaving 9 bases between them. Germline CDR1 is MGHRA and CDR2 is YSYEKL. This CDR3 is built from 13 residues.